The 26 T cell receptor beta chains below all came from one sample that was sequenced in a study of graft-versus-host responses after intestinal transplantation. This table comes from immunoSEQ multiplex PCR, and its TCRdb copy is limited to in-frame clones, with some not included. The data hold about 15,000 clones, with 55% to 75% observed a single time. Intraepithelial and lamina propria lymphocytes were freed from processed graft tissue. The sequencing used ileum tissue, collected approximately 780 days after intestinal transplantation. These TCRs come from a human patient who received an intestinal transplant, so some T cells may come from the graft donor.

This chain joins TRBV5-3 and TRBJ1-2, with D unresolved. TRBV5-3 is filed as an ORF, its function uncertain. V was shortened by 6 bases and J by 5 bases, with 2 bases between the two germline ends. The CDR3 contains 9 residues. The CDR3 DNA reads TGTGCCAGAAATTATGGCTACACCTTC. Protein product: CARNYGYTF.

V is TRBV28 and J is TRBJ2-2; D is perhaps TRBD1 or TRBD2 (6 bases each). V dropped 7 bases and J dropped 4 bases, with 16 bases sitting between them. Germline V gives CDR1 MDHEN, CDR2 SYDVKM. This CDR3 is built from 15 residues. The CDR3 nucleotides read TGTGCCAGCACCGGGGGCGGCCCCTTCACCGGGGAGCTGTTTTTT. Encoded protein: CASTGGGPFTGELFF.

The CDR3 protein is CASPEGSEGETQYF. CDR3 sequence (DNA): TGCGCCAGCCCGGAGGGTTCCGAGGGAGAGACCCAGTACTTC. The rearrangement links TRBV5-1 to TRBJ2-5, with D tentatively TRBD2 (6 bases). Trimming took off 7 bases at V and 4 bases at J, with 17 bases between the two ends. The CDR3 covers 14 residues. Germline-derived CDR1 and CDR2 are SGHRS and YFSETQ.

The J gene is TRBJ2-5, the V gene TRBV4-1, with 7 nucleotides matching TRBD2. Gene TRBJ2-7 matches the end of the DNA better, so the J call may be wrong. Germline loops: CDR1 MGHRA, CDR2 YSYEKL. The CDR3 sequence is 16 residues long. As DNA, the CDR3 is TGCGCCAGCAGCCAAGAAGCCCTAGCGGACTCCTACGAGCAGTACTTC. Encoded protein: CASSQEALADSYEQYF.

CDR3 residues: CASSFSEVEAFF. DNA for the CDR3: TGTGCCAGCAGTTTTAGCGAAGTTGAAGCTTTCTTT. The chain links TRBV6-6 to TRBJ1-1; D is uncertain. Germline V gene data show CDR1 as MNHNY and CDR2 as SVGAGI (reference sequence). V was pared by 4 bases and J by 7 bases, with 10 bases between. There are 12 residues in the CDR3.

This sequence joins TRBV19 and TRBJ1-4, with D unclear. Germline lookup yields CDR1 LNHDA and CDR2 SQIVND (reference sequence). V dropped 3 bases and J dropped 0 bases, with 11 bases sitting between them. The CDR3 sequence is 16 residues long. The CDR3 loop reads CASSISLLPTNEKLFF. The CDR3 DNA is TGTGCCAGTAGTATCAGTCTGCTACCAACTAATGAAAAACTGTTTTTT.

This chain links TRBV5-4 with TRBJ2-3; no definite D call. V was trimmed by 4 bases and J by 1 base, leaving 10 bases between them. Germline V gene data show CDR1 as SGHNT and CDR2 as YYREEE (reference sequence). The length of the CDR3 is 14 residues. The CDR3 DNA follows: TGTGCCAGCAGCCATAGTGCGGGCACAGATACGCAGTATTTT. This encodes CASSHSAGTDTQYF.

The genes are TRBV6-5 and TRBJ1-2; D unresolved. This CDR3 comprises 11 residues. Looked up from germline, CDR1 is MNHEY and CDR2 is SVGAGI. Trimming took off 5 bases at V and 8 bases at J, with 9 bases between the two ends. CDR3 nucleotide sequence: TGTGCCAGCAGTGAACGGGTCGGCTACACCTTC. It codes for CASSERVGYTF.

The rearrangement joins TRBV4-3 to TRBJ2-5; D tentatively fits TRBD1 or TRBD2 (6 bases each). The J call may be incorrect, as the DNA end agrees better with TRBJ2-7. From germline, CDR1 is LGHNA and CDR2 YSLEER. This CDR3 region has 15 residues. CDR3 in DNA: TGCGCCAGCAGCCACGGGGGCATTGGTCCCTACGAGCAGTACTTC. This gives the protein CASSHGGIGPYEQYF.

The chain joins TRBV27 to TRBJ2-2; D gene ambiguous. There are 14 residues in the CDR3. CDR1 is MNHEY, CDR2 SMNVEV, per germline (reference sequence). Trimming cost V 3 bases and J 4 bases, with 9 bases left between them. CDR3 loop: CASSFRRSTGELFF. CDR3 sequence (DNA): TGTGCCAGCAGTTTTAGGCGGAGCACCGGGGAGCTGTTTTTT.

The chain combines TRBV14 with TRBJ1-1, with 7 bases lining up with TRBD1. V lost 4 bases to trimming and J lost 11 bases; unmatched junction nucleotides: 13. The CDR3 has 14 amino acids. The germline CDR1 and CDR2 sequences are SGHDN and FVKESK. CDR3 sequence reads: CASSRSGTEVKAFF. CDR3 nucleotides: TGTGCCAGCAGCCGCAGCGGGACAGAGGTAAAGGCTTTCTTT.

The chain employs TRBV5-1 and TRBJ2-2; D is uncertain. V was pared by 0 bases and J by 2 bases, with 11 bases between. This CDR3 is 16 amino acids long. The germline CDR1 and CDR2 sequences are SGHRS and YFSETQ. The CDR3 here is CASSLAPTDNTGELFF. CDR3 nucleotides: TGCGCCAGCAGCTTGGCCCCGACGGATAACACCGGGGAGCTGTTTTTT.

The chain recombines TRBV5-6 with TRBJ1-2; D possibly corresponds to TRBD1 (5 bases). Per the germline V gene, CDR1 is SGHDT and CDR2 is YYEEEE. V dropped 6 bases and J dropped 2 bases, with 20 bases sitting between them. This CDR3 is 16 amino acids long. The CDR3 nucleotides read TGTGCCAGCAACTCTGAGGGGTCGTCAGCAAACTATGGCTACACCTTC. Its protein product is CASNSEGSSANYGYTF.

The CDR3, as DNA: TGTGCCAGCAGTGCTACCAGGAGTGTACCTTCCTACGAGCAGTACTTC. This encodes CASSATRSVPSYEQYF. The chain uses TRBV6-1 and TRBJ2-7, with D unresolved. The CDR3 sequence is 16 residues long. CDR1 and CDR2 from the germline V gene are MNHNS and SASEGT. V was clipped by 4 bases and J by 1 base, with 17 bases between them.

V gene TRBV27 combines with J gene TRBJ2-1; 9 nucleotides align to TRBD2. Germline V lookup: CDR1 MNHEY, CDR2 SMNVEV (reference sequence). V dropped 3 bases and J dropped 4; count of bases not matched to a gene: 4. The CDR3 runs 15 residues. The CDR3: CASSLERGDYNEQFF. The CDR3 DNA reads TGTGCCAGCAGTTTGGAGCGGGGGGATTACAATGAGCAGTTCTTC.

This rearrangement joins TRBV30 to TRBJ1-4; D possibly corresponds to TRBD1 (6 bases). Germline V CDR1 and CDR2: GTSNPN, SVGIG (reference sequence). Between the trimmed V and J ends, which lost 6 bases and 8 bases, there was a span of 19 bases. This CDR3 has 14 amino acids. The CDR3 bases are TGTGCCTGCGGCGAACAGGGATCTGGAGAAAAACTGTTTTTT. Residues: CACGEQGSGEKLFF.

A few counts support this clone. This chain connects TRBV9 to TRBJ1-2; tentatively, D is TRBD1 (6 bases). Trimming stripped 4 bases from V and 0 bases from J, with 13 bases between. Germline V gene data show CDR1 as SGDLS and CDR2 as YYNGEE. The CDR3 length is 15 residues. CDR3: CASSRRDMANYGYTF. The CDR3 DNA sequence: TGTGCCAGCAGCCGACGGGACATGGCTAACTATGGCTACACCTTC.

The chain joins TRBV5-1 to TRBJ2-1; 15 nucleotides agree with TRBD2. CDR3 size: 18 residues. The germline V gene encodes CDR1 SGHRS and CDR2 YFSETQ. V was pared by 6 bases and J by 0 bases, with 7 bases of the junction left unmatched. In DNA, the CDR3 is TGCGCCAGCACGGGACTAGCGGGGGGCCTCAGCTCCTACAATGAGCAGTTCTTC. Protein: CASTGLAGGLSSYNEQFF.

CDR3 bases: TGCGCCAGCAGCCAGAGGGACAGGGAGGGGTCTGAAGCTTTCTTT. This sequence encodes CASSQRDREGSEAFF. This chain links TRBV4-1 with TRBJ1-1; 9 bases line up with TRBD1. Germline lookup yields CDR1 MGHRA and CDR2 YSYEKL. The CDR3 is 15 amino acids. Unmatched junction bases numbered 8, after V lost 3 bases and J lost 6 bases.

This chain links TRBV5-4 with TRBJ2-3; 9 bases are shared with TRBD1. The CDR3 consists of 16 residues. V lost 6 bases to trimming and J lost 3 bases; unmatched junction nucleotides: 11. CDR1 is SGHNT, CDR2 YYREEE, per germline (reference sequence). This CDR3 is CASTWGQGRGTDTQYF. As DNA, the CDR3 is TGTGCCAGCACCTGGGGACAGGGCAGGGGTACAGATACGCAGTATTTT. The full variable domain, in which reference TRBV5-4 and TRBJ2-3 provide the parts outside the CDR3, is ETGVTQSPTHLIKTRGQQVTLRCSSQSGHNTVSWYQQALGQGPQFIFQYYREEENGRGNFPPRFSGLQFPNYSSELNVNALELDDSALYLCASTWGQGRGTDTQYFGPGTRLTVL.

The chain combines TRBV5-6 with TRBJ2-5; no firm D call. Judging by the DNA end, TRBJ2-7 fits better; the J call may be wrong. The CDR3 contains 13 residues. Germline loops: CDR1 SGHDT, CDR2 YYEEEE. CDR3 protein: CASSLSNSYEQYF. The CDR3, as DNA: TGTGCCAGCAGCTTGTCCAACTCCTACGAGCAGTACTTC.

The V call is TRBV15, the J call TRBJ2-7; D remains ambiguous. CDR3 length: 15 residues. V was trimmed by 0 bases and J by 4 bases, leaving 13 bases between them. Germline V gene sequence: CDR1 LNHNV, CDR2 YYDKDF (reference sequence). The CDR3 here is CATSRDLLPPYEQYF. The CDR3 DNA follows: TGTGCCACCAGCAGAGATCTACTTCCCCCTTACGAGCAGTACTTC.

The chain links TRBV27 to TRBJ2-2; TRBD2 matches 8 bases. CDR3 size: 17 residues. Germline V gives CDR1 MNHEY, CDR2 SMNVEV (reference sequence). V lost 2 bases to trimming and J lost 0 bases; unmatched junction nucleotides: 5. The CDR3 sequence: CASSLGPLAANTGELFF. The DNA of the CDR3 is TGTGCCAGCAGTTTAGGTCCACTAGCGGCGAACACCGGGGAGCTGTTTTTT.

The chain joins TRBV2 to TRBJ2-1; perhaps D is TRBD1 or TRBD2 (5 bases each). Between the trimmed V and J ends, which lost 7 bases and 0 bases, there was a span of 7 bases. CDR1 is SNHLY and CDR2 is FYNNEI in the germline V gene. CDR3 length equals 13 residues. CDR3 sequence reads: CASMRGSYNEQFF. In nucleotides, the CDR3 is TGTGCCAGCATGAGGGGCTCCTACAATGAGCAGTTCTTC.

The genes are TRBV7-9 and TRBJ2-1; D gene uncertain. Germline V gene lookup returns CDR1 SEHNR and CDR2 FQNEAQ (reference sequence). V dropped 4 bases and J dropped 4 bases, with 11 bases sitting between them. There are 14 residues in the CDR3. CDR3 loop: CASSSPPGYNEQFF. CDR3 sequence (DNA): TGTGCCAGCAGCTCGCCTCCGGGTTACAATGAGCAGTTCTTC.

The chain is built from TRBV23-1 and TRBJ2-7; TRBD2 is a possible D gene (6 bases). TRBV23-1 is marked as an open reading frame, function uncertain. V gave up 4 bases and J gave up 1 base, with 14 bases separating them. The CDR3 has 15 amino acids. The CDR3 DNA follows: TGCGCCAGCAGTCCGGGAGCAAGGATTTCCTACGAGCAGTACTTC. Protein: CASSPGARISYEQYF.